Following are 10 T cell receptor beta chains from one sample sequenced in a study of cytomegalovirus exposure and HLA in healthy donors. Amplification used 60 Vbeta primers and 13 Jbeta primers. The assay was immunoSEQ multiplex PCR, and TCRdb's table has in-frame clones only and misses some. The sample holds approximately 150,000 clones, under 90% seen once. The sequenced sample consisted of PBMCs. All receptors come from a man aged 25 to 40 in good health and CMV-seropositive.

This chain links TRBV11-3 with TRBJ2-6; perhaps TRBD2 as D (5 bases). The CDR3 has 17 amino acids. Trimming stripped 5 bases from V and 4 bases from J, with 18 bases between. Germline CDR1 SGHNT, CDR2 YENEEA. The CDR3 sequence: CASSPSLDLGGANVLTF. The CDR3 DNA reads as TGTGCCAGCAGCCCTAGCCTCGACTTGGGAGGGGCCAACGTCCTGACTTTC.

The chain joins TRBV7-9 to TRBJ1-2; the match to TRBD1 covers 10 bases. In germline, CDR1 is SEHNR, CDR2 FQNEAQ (reference sequence). The V gene end was trimmed by 5 bases and the J gene end by 3 bases; junction bases not matched to a gene: 9. CDR3 length: 16 amino acids. In nucleotides, the CDR3 is TGTGCCAGCAGCCAAACCTCCGGGACAGGGGACTATGGCTACACCTTC. It translates to CASSQTSGTGDYGYTF.

There are a few counts of this clone. The chain recombines TRBV5-6 with TRBJ1-1; D is unclear. This CDR3 has 15 amino acids. Germline CDR1 reads SGHDT; CDR2 reads YYEEEE. Trimming stripped 0 bases from V and 1 base from J, with 10 bases between. The CDR3 reads CASSLVPGSNTEAFF. CDR3 bases: TGTGCCAGCAGCTTGGTTCCAGGATCGAACACTGAAGCTTTCTTT.

This chain connects TRBV5-1 to TRBJ2-3; 8 nucleotides line up with TRBD2. The trim removed 4 bases at V and 8 bases at J, leaving 9 bases unmatched. This CDR3 region has 14 residues. The germline V gene encodes CDR1 SGHRS and CDR2 YFSETQ. CDR3 in amino acids: CASSPREAKSTQYF. For the CDR3, the DNA is TGCGCCAGCAGCCCGCGGGAGGCCAAATCTACGCAGTATTTT.

The chain recombines TRBV7-6 with TRBJ2-3; TRBD2 matches 12 bases. The germline V gene encodes CDR1 SGHVS and CDR2 FNYEAQ. Trimming cost V 5 bases and J 3 bases; bases outside gene matches: 3. The CDR3 covers 15 residues. The CDR3 loop is CASSRTSGDTDTQYF. The CDR3, as DNA: TGTGCCAGCAGCCGGACTAGCGGGGATACAGATACGCAGTATTTT.

The genes are TRBV6-5 and TRBJ2-3, with 12 bases matching TRBD2. There are 15 residues in the CDR3. Germline CDR1 is MNHEY and CDR2 is SVGAGI. Unmatched junction bases numbered 10, after V lost 11 bases and J lost 4 bases. The CDR3 region has the DNA TGTGCCGTAACTTCGGGACTAGCGGGTGCAGATACGCAGTATTTT. Its translation is CAVTSGLAGADTQYF.

This sequence joins TRBV28 and TRBJ2-7; TRBD1 aligns across 9 bases. Germline V gene data show CDR1 as MDHEN and CDR2 as SYDVKM. The trim removed 5 bases at V and 5 bases at J, leaving 10 bases unmatched. The CDR3 runs 15 residues. The DNA for the CDR3 is TGTGCCAGCAGTCCGGAAGACAGGGGGGTAAACGAGCAGTACTTC. Its protein is CASSPEDRGVNEQYF.

The rearrangement links TRBV5-6 to TRBJ2-5, with D tentatively TRBD1 (6 bases). This CDR3 spans 17 amino acids. Per the germline V gene, CDR1 is SGHDT and CDR2 is YYEEEE. V dropped 4 bases and J dropped 3 bases, with 22 bases sitting between them. The CDR3 region is CASSLIPTGTKKETQYF. CDR3 coding DNA: TGTGCCAGCAGCCTCATTCCGACCGGGACAAAAAAAGAGACCCAGTACTTC.

This clone was picked up one time. The chain recombines TRBV9 with TRBJ2-1, with a tentative D call TRBD2 (5 bases). The V end lost 6 bases, the J end lost 2 bases, and 12 bases lay between the germline ends. Per the germline V gene, CDR1 is SGDLS and CDR2 is YYNGEE. The CDR3 length is 14 residues. In DNA, the CDR3 is TGTGCCAGCACCCACAGCGGAGCCTACAATGAGCAGTTCTTC. Amino acids: CASTHSGAYNEQFF.

The chain carries TRBV25-1 and TRBJ2-2; D uncertain. This CDR3 contains 13 residues. Between the trimmed V and J ends, which lost 3 bases and 4 bases, there was a span of 6 bases. Germline assignment: CDR1 MGHDK and CDR2 SYGVNS. CDR3 nucleotides: TGTGCCAGCAGTGACCCCTTCACCGGGGAGCTGTTTTTT. Its protein product is CASSDPFTGELFF.